These T cell receptor beta chains were read from a single sample in a study of T cell responses to AZD1222 COVID-19 vaccine. Sequenced by immunoSEQ multiplex PCR; TCRdb stores in-frame clones only, minus some. Of some 140,000 clones listed, roughly 90% are singletons. This material consisted of peripheral blood, taken on day 0 of AZD1222 vaccination. These receptors all stem from an adult in good health. Both conserved end residues are part of each CDR3. The order of the fields is D gene, V gene, J gene, clone size, CDR3 length, CDR3 DNA, CDR3 protein. A D gene is named only where the DNA matches it firmly. Clone size is stated in some rows and not others, as once, few, many or a class when expanded.

NA	TRBV6-2/TRBV6-3	TRBJ1-4	once	14	TGTGCCAGCAGTTACCTCCAGGGGAGGGTAAAACTGTTTTTT	CASSYLQGRVKLFF
NA	TRBV12-3/TRBV12-4	TRBJ2-5	NA	13	TGTGCCAGCAGCCTGGATTCCCAAGAGACCCAGTACTTC	CASSLDSQETQYF
NA	TRBV7-8	TRBJ1-3	few	13	TGTGCCAGCAGCATCCATCAGGGAAACACCATATATTTT	CASSIHQGNTIYF
NA	TRBV6-5	TRBJ1-2	once	13	TGTGCCAGCAGCCTGAACTCCCACTATGGCTACACCTTC	CASSLNSHYGYTF
NA	TRBV9	TRBJ2-1	NA	14	TGTGCCAGCAGCGTAAGTTCAGGGAACAATGAGCAGTTCTTC	CASSVSSGNNEQFF
NA	TRBV10-1	TRBJ1-2	NA	15	TGCGCCAGCGGTTTGAAGATCGGGACGAACTATGGCTACACCTTC	CASGLKIGTNYGYTF
TRBD1	TRBV7-9	TRBJ2-2	NA	15	TGTGCCAGCAGCTTAAGGGACAGGAACACCGGGGAGCTGTTTTTT	CASSLRDRNTGELFF
NA	TRBV6-5	TRBJ1-1	NA	14	TGTGCCAGCAGGATGGTAACACTGAACACTGAAGCTTTCTTT	CASRMVTLNTEAFF
NA	TRBV7-3	TRBJ1-1	NA	13	TGTGCCAGCAGCTTAGAGGGGAACACTGAAGCTTTCTTT	CASSLEGNTEAFF
TRBD2	TRBV9	TRBJ2-3	once	15	TGTGCCAGCAGCGGTAAGGTAGCGGGAGTTCTACCGCAGTATTTT	CASSGKVAGVLPQYF
NA	TRBV19	TRBJ2-3	NA	16	TGTGCCAGTAGTATAGACGGGGTCGGCACAGTAGATACGCAGTATTTT	CASSIDGVGTVDTQYF
NA	TRBV5-6	TRBJ1-1	few	16	TGTGCCAGCAGCTTTATTGGGAACACCATGAACACTGAAGCTTTCTTT	CASSFIGNTMNTEAFF
NA	TRBV24-1	TRBJ1-2	once	12	TGTGCCACTTCATCCACCAACTATGGCTACACCTTC	CATSSTNYGYTF
NA	TRBV24-1	TRBJ2-7	NA	11	TGTGCCACCAGTGACGCCCGGGAGCAGTACTTC	CATSDAREQYF
TRBD1	TRBV29-1	TRBJ1-1	NA	13	TGCAGCGCACCGGGACAGGGAGGGACTGAAGCTTTCTTT	CSAPGQGGTEAFF
NA	TRBV10-3	TRBJ2-7	NA	12	TGTGCCATCAGACTAAGCTCCTACGAGCAGTACTTC	CAIRLSSYEQYF
NA	TRBV27	TRBJ2-2	NA	16	TGTGCCAGCAGTTTATTTGACAGACAGGACACCGGGGAGCTGTTTTTT	CASSLFDRQDTGELFF
NA	TRBV10-3	TRBJ1-2	NA	11	TGTGCCCTTCGGACGGCGTATGGCTACACCTTC	CALRTAYGYTF
TRBD1	TRBV15	TRBJ1-1	NA	15	TGTGCCACCAGCAGAGCCCGACAGGGCTCGGCTGAAGCTTTCTTT	CATSRARQGSAEAFF
TRBD2	TRBV15	TRBJ2-1	NA	16	TGTGCCACCAGCAGAGGCCCCAGCGGGGGAGACAATGAGCAGTTCTTC	CATSRGPSGGDNEQFF
NA	TRBV9	TRBJ1-6	NA	16	TGTGCCAGCAGCCCGCGACCTTCGGGGGGCTCTTCACCCCTCCACTTT	CASSPRPSGGSSPLHF
TRBD1	TRBV6-5	TRBJ1-5	NA	14	TGTGCCAGCAGCCTGGACAGGGGTGATCAGCCCCAGCATTTT	CASSLDRGDQPQHF
NA	TRBV25-1	TRBJ2-5	NA	16	TGTGCCAGCAGCCCTACCCCGGGACACTACCAAGAGACCCAGTACTTC	CASSPTPGHYQETQYF
NA	TRBV12-5	TRBJ2-3	NA	16	TGTGCTAGTGGTATTGACGGGGGCCAGGGGACAGATACGCAGTATTTT	CASGIDGGQGTDTQYF
NA	TRBV7-2	TRBJ1-5	NA	16	TGTGCCAGCAGCTTGTTGGCGTCCCATGGCAATCAGCCCCAGCATTTT	CASSLLASHGNQPQHF
NA	TRBV5-5	TRBJ1-4	once	13	TGTGCCAGCAGCCCGATGCCTAATGAAAAACTGTTTTTT	CASSPMPNEKLFF
NA	TRBV19	TRBJ1-1	NA	14	TGTGCCAGTACTCCACTGGCAGGGTATGTTGGTGGTTTCTTT	CASTPLAGYVGGFF
TRBD1	TRBV3-1/TRBV3-2	TRBJ2-7	once	14	TGTGCCAGCAGCCTCGGACAGGGATCCTACGAGCAGTACTTC	CASSLGQGSYEQYF
NA	TRBV21-1	TRBJ1-1	many	17	TGTGCCAGCAGCAAAGCAGGCCGGGGGATGATCGACACTGAAGCTTTCTTT	CASSKAGRGMIDTEAFF
NA	TRBV7-8	TRBJ1-1	NA	16	TGTGCCAGCAGCCTGCTATCCGGGCAGGGGAACACTGAAGCTTTCTTT	CASSLLSGQGNTEAFF
NA	TRBV6-5	TRBJ1-5	once	12	TGTGCCAGCAGTCGGGGCCCTCAGCCCCAGCATTTT	CASSRGPQPQHF
NA	TRBV10-3	TRBJ1-2	NA	11	TGTGCCATCCAAGGGCTCAATGGCTACACCTTC	CAIQGLNGYTF
NA	TRBV18	TRBJ2-7	few	13	TGTGCCAGCTCACCACCGTGGGCGGGCGAGCAGTACTTC	CASSPPWAGEQYF
TRBD1	TRBV7-2	TRBJ2-7	NA	16	TGTGCCAGCAGCTTAGGAGTGGGGGCAGGGGGCTACGAGCAGTACTTC	CASSLGVGAGGYEQYF
TRBD1	TRBV28	TRBJ2-7	NA	15	TGTGCCAGCAGAACCCCGCGACAGGGGGCTTTTGAGCAGTACTTC	CASRTPRQGAFEQYF
NA	TRBV6-5	TRBJ2-7	NA	13	TGTGCCAGCTTAAGTGAGGTTACCTACGAGCAGTACTTC	CASLSEVTYEQYF
TRBD2	TRBV7-2	TRBJ2-5	NA	14	TGTGCCAGCAGCCCGGGACTAGCGGTGGGGACCCAGTACTTC	CASSPGLAVGTQYF
NA	TRBV10-2	TRBJ1-3	NA	14	TGCGCCAGCAGTGATCCAAGCTCTGGAAACACCATATATTTT	CASSDPSSGNTIYF
TRBD1	TRBV4-3	TRBJ2-7	NA	14	TGCGCCAGCAGCCCCCAGGGGGAGTCGGTCGAGCAGTACTTC	CASSPQGESVEQYF
TRBD1	TRBV6-5	TRBJ1-6	NA	13	TGTGCCAGCCGGGACAGCCTAAATTCACCCCTCCACTTT	CASRDSLNSPLHF
TRBD2	TRBV6-6	TRBJ2-1	NA	15	TGTGCCAGCAGTTTCGTGGGACTAGCGGGGAGTGAGCAGTTCTTC	CASSFVGLAGSEQFF
NA	TRBV4-1	TRBJ2-7	NA	15	TGCGCCAGCAGCCAACGGACGGGGAGCTCCTACGAGCAGTACTTC	CASSQRTGSSYEQYF
NA	TRBV2	TRBJ1-6	NA	14	TGTGCCAGCAGGGGCGAGTCCTATAATTCACCCCTCCACTTT	CASRGESYNSPLHF
NA	TRBV30	TRBJ1-5	NA	14	TGTGCCTGGAGTCCCTCAACCAGGGTTAAGCCCCAGCATTTT	CAWSPSTRVKPQHF
NA	TRBV7-2	TRBJ1-2	NA	11	TGTGCCAGCAGCCGCCCTCCTGGCTACACCTTC	CASSRPPGYTF
TRBD2	TRBV5-8	TRBJ2-2	NA	18	TGTGCCAGCAGCTTGTGGTCAGGAACGGGAGGGAACACCGGGGAGCTGTTTTTT	CASSLWSGTGGNTGELFF
TRBD1	TRBV6-4	TRBJ2-7	NA	14	TGTGCCAGGGACGGGACAGGGTGTTCCTACGAGCAGTACTTC	CARDGTGCSYEQYF
TRBD1	TRBV7-6	TRBJ1-5	NA	16	TGTGCCAGCAGCTTAGTTCCAGGGGGCGGCAATCAGCCCCAGCATTTT	CASSLVPGGGNQPQHF
NA	TRBV12-5	TRBJ1-1	NA	15	TGTGCTAGTGGTTTGGCCCCAGGGTCCCGGACTGAAGCTTTCTTT	CASGLAPGSRTEAFF